The next 10 T cell receptor beta chains were all read from a single sample in a study of T-cell reconstitution after alpha-beta-depleted transplantation in children. For TCRbeta, the library was prepared with unique molecular identifiers. TCRdb reanalysed the PCR reads using MiXCR and keeps one entry per CDR3 protein. This table holds more than 500,000 distinct CDR3 sequences, roughly an eighth found once. The specimen was PBMCs, mostly from graft donor cells, collected 180 days after TCRalphabeta/CD19-depleted stem cell transplant. Source of these receptors: a female patient aged 2 to 10 who had a stem cell transplant for aplastic anemia, so the T cells may come from the graft donor.

This clonotype was recorded a few times. The CDR3 sequence: CASSLSADGLNTEAFF. CDR3 in DNA: TGTGCCAGCAGCTTATCGGCGGACGGGCTCAACACTGAAGCTTTCTTT. The rearrangement uses TRBV11-3 and TRBJ1-1; D call uncertain. Trimming shortened V by 2 bases and J by 2 bases, and 15 bases separated the two germline ends. The germline gives CDR1 SGHNT, CDR2 YENEEA. The CDR3 has 16 residues. The entire variable domain, with the rest obtained from reference TRBV11-3 and TRBJ1-1, is as follows: EAGVVQSPRYKIIEKKQPVAFWCNPISGHNTLYWYLQNLGQGPELLIRYENEEAVDDSQLPKDRFSAERLKGVDSTLKIQPAELGDSAVYLCASSLSADGLNTEAFFGQGTRLTVV.

This clonotype has more than one count but fewer than ten. The rearrangement joins TRBV19 to TRBJ1-5; D call uncertain. The CDR3 runs 13 residues. Trimming stripped 3 bases from V and 4 bases from J, with 7 bases between. Looked up from germline, CDR1 is LNHDA and CDR2 is SQIVND (reference sequence). The CDR3 is CASSIYGNQPQHF. Written as DNA, the CDR3 is TGTGCCAGTAGTATCTATGGTAATCAGCCCCAGCATTTT.

This clonotype was detected ten times or more. This chain uses TRBV20-1 with TRBJ2-2, with TRBD2 matching over 10 bases. The trim removed 4 bases at V and 5 bases at J, leaving 7 bases unmatched. This CDR3 is 15 amino acids long. From germline, CDR1 is DFQATT and CDR2 SNEGSKA (reference sequence). CDR3 amino acids: CSAKSSGRETGELFF. The CDR3 DNA reads TGCAGTGCTAAATCTAGCGGGAGAGAAACCGGGGAGCTGTTTTTT.

The rearrangement uses TRBV20-1 and TRBJ2-7; possible D gene TRBD2, 5 bases. Germline CDR1 reads DFQATT; CDR2 reads SNEGSKA (reference sequence). The V and J ends lost 1 base and 2 bases respectively, with 6 bases between them. The CDR3 is made up of 12 amino acids. CDR3 protein: CSARVGTYEQYF. The CDR3 coding sequence is TGCAGTGCTAGAGTCGGGACCTACGAGCAGTACTTC.

This clonotype has just a few counts. The chain combines TRBV5-1 with TRBJ1-1; D possibly corresponds to TRBD1 (6 bases). This CDR3 spans 15 amino acids. Germline V gene data show CDR1 as SGHRS and CDR2 as YFSETQ. V was pared by 1 base and J by 5 bases, with 15 bases between. This CDR3 is CASSLNLRGVTEAFF. For the CDR3, the DNA is TGCGCCAGCAGCTTGAACCTCAGGGGAGTGACTGAAGCTTTCTTT.

V is TRBV7-9 and J is TRBJ1-4; possible D gene TRBD1, 5 bases. This CDR3 is built from 17 residues. The V end was cut by 3 bases, the J end by 5 bases, with 19 bases between. Germline values: CDR1 SEHNR, CDR2 FQNEAQ (reference sequence). CDR3 region: CASSFSRGGRRNEKLFF. The CDR3 DNA sequence: TGTGCCAGCAGCTTCTCCCGGGGGGGACGGAGAAATGAAAAACTGTTTTTT.

The gene calls are TRBV20-1 and TRBJ2-7; 7 positions agree with TRBD1. Per germline, CDR1 DFQATT and CDR2 SNEGSKA (reference sequence). The CDR3 is made up of 12 amino acids. J gave up 4 bases and V 3 bases, and 3 bases lay outside the gene matches. The CDR3 DNA is TGCAGTGCTAGTTCAGGGGGATACGAGCAGTACGTC. Its translation: CSASSGGYEQYV.

This chain uses TRBV6-2 or TRBV6-3 with TRBJ1-5, with a tentative D call TRBD1 (6 bases). This CDR3 has 15 amino acids. Trimming shortened V by 0 bases and J by 8 bases, and 14 bases separated the two germline ends. Germline V CDR1 and CDR2: MNHEY, SVGEGT. CDR3 nucleotides: TGTGCCAGCAGTTACTCTGGAACAGGGAGGGAGCCCCAGCATTTT. Its translation is CASSYSGTGREPQHF.

The chain employs TRBV28 and TRBJ2-1; 8 nucleotides line up with TRBD2. Germline CDR1 MDHEN, CDR2 SYDVKM. V lost 7 bases, J lost 2 bases, and 7 bases stayed unmatched. CDR3 size: 15 residues. This CDR3 reads CASTARGGTYNEQFF. CDR3 in DNA: TGTGCCAGCACGGCCCGCGGGGGGACCTACAATGAGCAGTTCTTC.

This clonotype was recorded at least ten times. The J gene is TRBJ1-1, the V gene TRBV24-1; D unclear. Trimming stripped 8 bases from V and 8 bases from J, with 14 bases between. The CDR3 is 12 amino acids. From germline, CDR1 is KGHDR and CDR2 SFDVKD. CDR3 bases: TGTGCCACCACTGCAGCACAAGGGGAAGCTTTCTTT. It codes for CATTAAQGEAFF.